This TCR beta chain was sequenced in a study of T cells after yellow fever vaccination. This clonotype was observed at least ten times. Its specificity is not known. The 5'RACE template-switching step produced TCR cDNA and added a universal primer site and UMIs. MiXCR was run by TCRdb on the 5' RACE reads, yielding one entry per CDR3 protein. This sample has 150,000 to 200,000 distinct CDR3 sequences; over 7% occur once, and the top ten carry roughly a third. The CDR3 spans 13 residues. In germline, CDR1 is SGHTA, CDR2 FQGNSA. V lost 5 bases and J 12 bases, leaving 17 bases between the germline ends. Findings and limits, study-wide: Abundant bulk-derived clonotypes could contaminate FACS-sorted repertoires.

The chain uses TRBV7-2 and TRBJ2-1; D is uncertain. The input for sequencing was CD8+ T cells sorted from PBMCs, taken 45 days after the yellow fever booster vaccination. The source of this sequence is a man aged 18-30 years who received the YFV17D yellow fever vaccine. CDR3 region: CASSPDQLTRQFF. CDR3 DNA: TGTGCCAGCAGCCCGGACCAATTGACGAGGCAGTTCTTC.